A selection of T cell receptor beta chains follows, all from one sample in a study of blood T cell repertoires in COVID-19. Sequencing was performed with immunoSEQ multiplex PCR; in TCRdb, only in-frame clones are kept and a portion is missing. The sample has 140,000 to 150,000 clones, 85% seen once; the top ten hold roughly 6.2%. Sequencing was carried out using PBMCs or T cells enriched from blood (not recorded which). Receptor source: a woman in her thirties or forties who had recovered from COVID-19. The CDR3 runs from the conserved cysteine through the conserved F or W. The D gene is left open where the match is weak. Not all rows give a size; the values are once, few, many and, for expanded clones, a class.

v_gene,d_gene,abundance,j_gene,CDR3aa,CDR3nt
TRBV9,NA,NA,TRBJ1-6,CASSEGGDNSPLHF,TGTGCCAGCAGCGAAGGGGGGGATAATTCACCCCTCCACTTT
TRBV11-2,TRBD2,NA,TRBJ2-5,CASGPSSGRKETQYF,TGTGCCAGCGGGCCCTCTAGCGGGAGAAAAGAGACCCAGTACTTC
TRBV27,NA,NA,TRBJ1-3,CASARVSGNTIYF,TGTGCCAGCGCCCGGGTCTCTGGAAACACCATATATTTT
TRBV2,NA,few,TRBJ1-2,CASSNGQNYGYTF,TGTGCCAGCAGCAATGGACAGAACTATGGCTACACCTTC
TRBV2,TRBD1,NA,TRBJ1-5,CASTIDRGQPQHF,TGTGCCAGCACCATCGACAGGGGGCAGCCCCAGCATTTT
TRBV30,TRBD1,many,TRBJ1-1,CAGQGNTEAFF,TGTGCCGGACAGGGGAACACTGAAGCTTTCTTT
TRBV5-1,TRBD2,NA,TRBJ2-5,CASSFGTSGGQETQYF,TGCGCCAGCAGCTTTGGGACTAGCGGGGGTCAAGAGACCCAGTACTTC
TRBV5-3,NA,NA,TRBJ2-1,CARSVSKGNRASYNEQFF,TGTGCCAGAAGCGTCTCCAAGGGGAACAGGGCCTCCTACAATGAGCAGTTCTTC
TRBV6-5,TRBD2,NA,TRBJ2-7,CASSSLAAYEQYF,TGTGCCAGCAGCAGTCTAGCGGCGTACGAGCAGTACTTC
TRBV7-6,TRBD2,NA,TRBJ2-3,CASSFSSGGDFSTDTQYF,TGTGCCAGCAGCTTCTCTAGCGGGGGAGACTTTAGCACAGATACGCAGTATTTT
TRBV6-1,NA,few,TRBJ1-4,CASSEGGDTYEKLFF,TGTGCCAGCAGTGAAGGGGGAGACACATATGAAAAACTGTTTTTT
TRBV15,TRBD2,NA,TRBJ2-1,CATSTPRGGTYNEQFF,TGTGCCACCAGCACCCCCCGGGGGGGGACCTACAATGAGCAGTTCTTC
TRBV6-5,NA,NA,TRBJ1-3,CASRLQGQSGNTIYF,TGTGCCAGCAGGCTACAGGGTCAATCCGGAAACACCATATATTTT
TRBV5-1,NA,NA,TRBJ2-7,CASSLGIFDLGRAPYEQYF,TGCGCCAGCAGCTTGGGAATTTTCGATTTAGGGCGGGCTCCCTACGAGCAGTACTTC
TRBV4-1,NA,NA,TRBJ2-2,CASSHSGIPNTGELFF,TGCGCCAGCAGCCATTCCGGGATTCCGAACACCGGGGAGCTGTTTTTT
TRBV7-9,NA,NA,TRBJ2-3,CASSLQGGITDTQYF,TGTGCCAGCAGCTTACAGGGGGGCATCACAGATACGCAGTATTTT